This passage covers 4 T cell receptor beta chains from one sample sequenced in a study of relationships among human T cell subsets. From mRNA, alpha and beta CDR3 regions were amplified using semiquantitative ARM-PCR. ARM-PCR used tagged nested gene-specific primers, then communal superprimers for exponential amplification. Each CDR3 protein is one row after TCRdb ran MiXCR on the multiplex PCR reads. Of over 10,000 distinct CDR3 sequences listed, 67% are singletons. Bead selections for CD25, CD56 and CD294 left a flow-through collected as Th1 cells. Sequencing used CD4+ Th1 cells sorted from blood. The origin of the receptors is a man aged 40-50 years in good health.

The rearrangement links TRBV28 to TRBJ1-2; 10 bases map to TRBD1. V was clipped by 6 bases and J by 5 bases; unmatched bases: 6. Germline CDR1 and CDR2: MDHEN and SYDVKM. The CDR3 sequence is 14 residues long. CDR3 loop: CASRETGGVYGYTF. Written as DNA, the CDR3 is TGTGCCAGCAGAGAGACAGGGGGCGTATATGGCTACACCTTC.

The CDR3 sequence is CASIGGSAFYNEQFF. The CDR3 DNA sequence: TGTGCCAGCATCGGCGGGAGTGCCTTCTACAATGAGCAGTTCTTC. The chain recombines TRBV28 with TRBJ2-1; TRBD2 aligns across 7 bases. The V and J ends lost 7 bases and 3 bases, in that order; junction bases with no gene match: 9. The V gene's germline CDR1 is MDHEN and CDR2 SYDVKM. The CDR3 covers 15 residues.

Points on this clonotype: One base away lies a much larger clone, so this may be a sequencing read error. The rearrangement links TRBV11-2 to TRBJ2-3; possibly TRBD1 for D (6 bases). Trimming pared 5 bases from V and 8 bases from J, leaving 14 bases between. Germline V gives CDR1 SGHAT, CDR2 FQNNGV. The CDR3 sequence is 13 residues long. CDR3 coding DNA: TGTGCCAGCAGCGGGGCAGGGGTGGGTACGCAGTATTTT. Translated: CASSGAGVGTQYF.

This clonotype has only a few counts. The CDR3 sequence: CAISEGSPGYTF. The CDR3, as DNA: TGTGCCATCAGTGAAGGTAGCCCTGGCTACACCTTC. V gene TRBV10-3 combines with J gene TRBJ1-2; D not certain. CDR3 length equals 12 residues. With 3 bases removed from V and 7 bases from J, the gap between germline ends came to 9 bases. Germline CDR1 and CDR2: ENHRY and SYGVKD.